This T cell receptor beta chain was sequenced in a study of T cell responses to AZD1222 COVID-19 vaccine. Trimming took off 4 bases at V and 0 bases at J, with 14 bases between the two ends. This CDR3 is built from 15 residues. Germline-derived CDR1 and CDR2 are SGHRS and YFSETQ. With regard to this clone: Antigen unknown.

Assay used: immunoSEQ multiplex PCR; TCRdb lists only in-frame clones, some missing. The sample carries about 94,000 clones, nearly 90% recorded once. The study, taken as a whole, reports: Only 5 or 6 AZD1222 recipients tested seropositive at baseline. Reportedly, close to half of spike-specific TCRs are directed against unmutated variant regions.

The sequence derives from an adult in good health. The J gene is TRBJ2-7, the V gene TRBV5-1; no firm D call. Material: peripheral blood, obtained on day 0 of AZD1222 vaccination. The CDR3 protein is CASSKDPPPSYEQYF. The CDR3 DNA sequence: TGCGCCAGCAGCAAGGACCCTCCCCCCTCCTACGAGCAGTACTTC.